This is a list of T cell receptor beta chains from one sample in a study of CD8+ T cells in alopecia areata. This table comes from immunoSEQ multiplex PCR, and its TCRdb copy is limited to in-frame clones, with some not included. The top ten hold 20% to 30% of the sample, which has 100,000 to 120,000 clones, 55% to 60% seen once. The material sequenced was NKG2D-low CD8+ T cells sorted from blood. The receptors shown here come from a human donor with alopecia areata. Both conserved end residues are part of each CDR3. D genes are given only for firm matches. Only part of the rows carry a size: once, few, many, or a class if the clone is expanded.

clone_size	v_call	d_call	j_call	cdr3_aa	cdr3_nt
NA	TRBV14	NA	TRBJ1-1	CASSQPGAEAFF	TGTGCCAGCAGCCAACCGGGGGCTGAAGCTTTCTTT
NA	TRBV27	TRBD1	TRBJ2-1	CASSLSWDSSYNEQFF	TGTGCCAGCAGTTTATCTTGGGACAGCTCTTACAATGAGCAGTTCTTC
few	TRBV6-5	NA	TRBJ2-5	CASSFGSGETQYF	TGTGCCAGCAGTTTCGGTAGCGGAGAGACCCAGTACTTC
NA	TRBV9	TRBD1	TRBJ2-7	CASSVADQGAKQYF	TGTGCCAGCAGCGTAGCGGACCAGGGGGCAAAGCAGTACTTC
few	TRBV5-6	NA	TRBJ1-1	CASTSDRNTEAFF	TGTGCCAGCACCTCGGACCGCAACACTGAAGCTTTCTTT
few	TRBV6-5	TRBD2	TRBJ2-7	CASSVLAGSSYEQYF	TGTGCCAGCAGTGTACTAGCGGGAAGCTCCTACGAGCAGTACTTC
NA	TRBV11-2	NA	TRBJ1-1	CASSLGVNTEAFF	TGTGCCAGCAGCTTAGGGGTGAACACTGAAGCTTTCTTT
NA	TRBV28	TRBD1	TRBJ1-5	CASSSQGAGGNQPQHF	TGTGCCAGCAGTTCACAGGGGGCGGGAGGCAATCAGCCCCAGCATTTT
NA	TRBV9	NA	TRBJ2-1	CASSVGATGNEQFF	TGTGCCAGCAGCGTAGGGGCGACCGGCAATGAGCAGTTCTTC
few	TRBV5-1	TRBD1	TRBJ2-2	CASSFRRGTGVGELFF	TGCGCCAGCAGCTTTCGCCGGGGGACAGGGGTCGGGGAGCTGTTTTTT
NA	TRBV2	NA	TRBJ2-5	CASSDIGLAQETQYF	TGTGCCAGCAGTGATATAGGATTAGCCCAAGAGACCCAGTACTTC
once	TRBV28	TRBD1	TRBJ1-2	CASSPTRWATGSLVNYGYTF	TGTGCCAGCAGTCCTACACGCTGGGCGACAGGGAGTCTGGTTAACTATGGCTACACCTTC
NA	TRBV27	NA	TRBJ1-5	CAIGPNQPQHF	TGTGCCATCGGCCCCAATCAGCCCCAGCATTTT
few	TRBV29-1	NA	TRBJ1-2	CSVWAGKVGFDGYTF	TGCAGCGTTTGGGCCGGAAAGGTCGGGTTTGATGGCTACACCTTC
NA	TRBV29-1	NA	TRBJ2-3	CSVGARTDTQYF	TGCAGCGTAGGCGCCCGCACAGATACGCAGTATTTT
NA	TRBV6-5	NA	TRBJ2-1	CASSYKGRDKQFF	TGTGCCAGCAGTTATAAGGGTAGGGACAAGCAGTTCTTC
few	TRBV7-8	TRBD1	TRBJ1-1	CASSFTGGDRNTEAFF	TGTGCCAGCAGCTTTACAGGGGGAGACCGGAACACTGAAGCTTTCTTT
NA	TRBV2	NA	TRBJ2-5	CASLGQAGFQETQYF	TGTGCCAGTCTGGGTCAGGCAGGCTTCCAAGAGACCCAGTACTTC
few	TRBV6-6	NA	TRBJ1-4	CASSLRQPREKLFF	TGTGCCAGCAGTTTAAGACAGCCCAGGGAAAAACTGTTTTTT
NA	TRBV5-4	TRBD1	TRBJ2-3	CASSLEQGGDTQYF	TGTGCCAGCAGCTTGGAACAGGGGGGAGATACGCAGTATTTT
NA	TRBV2	TRBD1	TRBJ2-7	CASSASPGGSYEQYF	TGTGCCAGCAGTGCGTCGCCAGGGGGTTCCTACGAGCAGTACTTC
NA	TRBV7-6	NA	TRBJ2-5	CASSLRSGTRGGETQYF	TGTGCCAGCAGCTTAAGATCCGGGACGCGAGGGGGAGAGACCCAGTACTTC
NA	TRBV5-1	NA	TRBJ2-5	CASSLDTETYQETQYF	TGCGCCAGCAGCTTGGACACGGAGACGTACCAAGAGACCCAGTACTTC
NA	TRBV28	TRBD2	TRBJ2-3	CASSIQRGYTDTQYF	TGTGCCAGCAGTATCCAGCGGGGATACACAGATACGCAGTATTTT
NA	TRBV6-5	NA	TRBJ2-1	CASTVSGEQFF	TGTGCCAGCACCGTTTCGGGAGAGCAGTTCTTC
NA	TRBV27	NA	TRBJ2-7	CASSSRNEQYF	TGTGCCAGCAGTTCTCGAAACGAGCAGTACTTC
few	TRBV29-1	TRBD1	TRBJ2-7	CSVGTGELYEQYF	TGCAGCGTTGGTACAGGGGAACTCTACGAGCAGTACTTC
NA	TRBV7-3	NA	TRBJ2-5	CASSLGAETQYF	TGTGCCAGCAGCTTAGGGGCGGAGACCCAGTACTTC